In this sample, the clone carrying this TCR beta chain turned up a few times. Its antigen is still unknown. This specimen comes from a study of T-cell memory formation after mild COVID-19. At the level of the study: TCR clusters were largely donor specific.

Overall study results and limits: Some clones that responded were present in memory (sampled pre-infection), which suggests cross-reactive memory joined. CM and EM subsets held most contracting CD4+ clones; EMRA held CD8+ ones.

5'RACE with constant-segment primers yielded barcoded, UMI-tagged TCR alpha and TCR beta cDNA libraries. TCRdb independently ran MiXCR on the 5' RACE reads; one entry per CDR3 protein. The sample consists of around 300,000 distinct CDR3 sequences, around 15% of them appearing once. The germline V and J ends were trimmed by 2 bases and 3 bases, with 11 bases remaining between them. The CDR3 runs to 14 residues. Germline V gene lookup returns CDR1 SGHRS and CDR2 YFSETQ. The gene calls are TRBV5-1 and TRBJ2-5; D uncertain. Input material: PBMCs or a T cell subset sorted from them (not recorded which). The sequence came from a man aged 18 to 30 who had mild COVID-19 (a few samples of this study predate the infection). Cell type and time point are not known. The CDR3: CASSLGLTKETQYF. In nucleotides, the CDR3 is TGCGCCAGCAGCTTAGGCTTAACGAAAGAGACCCAGTACTTC.